Following are 14 T cell receptor beta chains from one sample sequenced in a study of shared clonotypes between healthy human individuals. Only in-frame clones appear in the TCRdb table, and some are missing; sequencing was by immunoSEQ multiplex PCR. The repertoire holds some 2,400,000 clones, with 90% to 96% as singletons. The sequenced material came from naive CD4+ T cells sorted from blood. Subset noted: CD45RA+ positively selected. The source of these receptors is a man between 18 and 29 years old in good health.

The chain recombines TRBV10-3 with TRBJ2-4; D unresolved. Between the trimmed V and J ends, which lost 11 bases and 8 bases, there was a span of 13 bases. This CDR3 comprises 11 residues. The germline gives CDR1 ENHRY, CDR2 SYGVKD. The CDR3 bases are TGTGCCTCCTCAGGTTCGGACATTCAGTACTTC. It codes for CASSGSDIQYF.

The genes are TRBV9 and TRBJ1-6; D is undetermined. This CDR3 is 15 amino acids long. Germline lookup yields CDR1 SGDLS and CDR2 YYNGEE. Trimming removed 4 bases at V and 7 bases at J, with 15 bases between. The CDR3 nucleotides are TGTGCCAGCAGCTCCCTCGGGGTCGGCAATTCACCCCTCCACTTT. The encoded protein is CASSSLGVGNSPLHF.

For this clone: Other DNA sequences in the same sample also yield this CDR3. The V and J genes are TRBV14 and TRBJ1-3, with no clear D. V lost 6 bases to trimming and J lost 1 base, with 4 bases between them. The CDR3 is 12 residues long. The germline V gene encodes CDR1 SGHDN and CDR2 FVKESK. CDR3 residues: CASSQSGNTIYF. DNA of the CDR3: TGTGCCAGCAGTCAATCTGGAAACACCATATATTTT.

The chain carries TRBV6-1 and TRBJ2-7; 8 bases fit TRBD1. Trimming removed 6 bases from V and 6 bases from J; junction bases left unmatched: 10. CDR1 is MNHNS and CDR2 is SASEGT in the germline V gene. This CDR3 contains 14 residues. CDR3 sequence reads: CASSWATGGPEQYF. The DNA for the CDR3 is TGTGCCAGCAGCTGGGCAACAGGGGGTCCCGAGCAGTACTTC.

The DNA for the CDR3 is TGTGCCATCAGAGAGGGGTCCGAGGGCACAGATACGCAGTATTTT. It translates to CAIREGSEGTDTQYF. This chain connects TRBV10-3 to TRBJ2-3, with D tentatively TRBD1 or TRBD2 (5 bases each). The V end was cut by 6 bases, the J end by 1 base, with 14 bases between. This CDR3 has 15 amino acids. Germline V lookup: CDR1 ENHRY, CDR2 SYGVKD.

In this sample, this clone turned up once. The chain uses TRBV2 and TRBJ1-4, with D possibly matching TRBD1 (6 bases). From germline, CDR1 is SNHLY and CDR2 FYNNEI. CDR3 length: 13 residues. Deletions cut 7 bases from V and 5 bases from J, with 11 bases between. In DNA, the CDR3 is TGTGCCAGCATGAGGGGGGAGAATGAAAAACTGTTTTTT. Protein: CASMRGENEKLFF.

The chain uses TRBV4-3 and TRBJ2-5; 7 bases agree with TRBD2. The CDR3 spans 17 residues. After removal of 0 bases from V and 2 bases from J, the junction contained 9 bases not matched to a gene. Germline assignment: CDR1 LGHNA and CDR2 YSLEER. The CDR3: CASSQDLSSGSQETQYF. The DNA of the CDR3 is TGCGCCAGCAGCCAAGATTTGTCTAGCGGCTCTCAAGAGACCCAGTACTTC.

The gene calls are TRBV28 and TRBJ2-1; D not certain. V lost 2 bases and J lost 2, with 7 bases in between. This CDR3 region has 14 residues. Germline V lookup: CDR1 MDHEN, CDR2 SYDVKM. The CDR3 region is CASSLGRPYNEQFF. The DNA of the CDR3 is TGTGCCAGCAGTTTAGGCCGACCCTACAATGAGCAGTTCTTC.

The gene calls are TRBV28 and TRBJ1-5; 8 bases match TRBD1. CDR1 is MDHEN, CDR2 SYDVKM, per germline. With V trimmed by 7 bases and J by 0 bases, 17 bases remained unmatched. The CDR3 is 19 amino acids. The CDR3 loop is CASTLPPGQAPYSNQPQHF. DNA for the CDR3: TGTGCCAGCACCCTTCCTCCGGGACAGGCACCTTATAGCAATCAGCCCCAGCATTTT.

This sequence joins TRBV18 and TRBJ1-5; D is ambiguous. V was shortened by 4 bases and J by 5 bases, with 9 bases between the two germline ends. This CDR3 is built from 13 residues. CDR1 is KGHSH and CDR2 is LQKENI in the germline V gene. Here the CDR3 DNA reads TGTGCCAGCTCACTCTCCCGGGATCAGCCCCAGCATTTT. Translated, it gives CASSLSRDQPQHF.

The V call is TRBV4-1, the J call TRBJ1-3, with a possible D match to TRBD1 (6 bases). The germline V and J ends were trimmed by 1 base and 3 bases, with 13 bases remaining between them. This CDR3 comprises 16 residues. CDR1 and CDR2 from the germline V gene are MGHRA and YSYEKL. The CDR3 DNA reads as TGCGCCAGCAGCCAAGGGACAGTCCAAGGTGGAAACACCATATATTTT. Amino acid sequence: CASSQGTVQGGNTIYF.

The V and J genes are TRBV6-5 and TRBJ2-2; maybe TRBD1 (6 bases). V lost 11 bases and J 5 bases, leaving 21 bases between the germline ends. Germline CDR1 MNHEY, CDR2 SVGAGI. The CDR3 totals 15 residues. CDR3 residues: CAVLGGGPMTGELFF. CDR3 nucleotide sequence: TGTGCCGTTCTCGGTGGGGGCCCGATGACCGGGGAGCTGTTTTTT.

In its sample, this clone was seen once. Other DNA sequences in this specimen translate into the identical CDR3. The V call is TRBV11-2, the J call TRBJ1-1, with D hard to call. Germline V gives CDR1 SGHAT, CDR2 FQNNGV. CDR3 length equals 14 residues. V lost 6 bases and J 0 bases, leaving 11 bases between the germline ends. CDR3 bases: TGTGCCAGCAGTCTTGGACGCATGAACACTGAAGCTTTCTTT. Translation: CASSLGRMNTEAFF.

Notes on this clone: Other DNA sequences in the sample encode the same CDR3. The chain has TRBV30 and TRBJ1-1; D uncertain. V gave up 2 bases and J gave up 0 bases, with 4 bases separating them. The CDR3 extends over 12 amino acids. Germline CDR1 and CDR2: GTSNPN and SVGIG (reference sequence). CDR3 residues: CAWSLMNTEAFF. The CDR3, as DNA: TGTGCCTGGAGTCTCATGAACACTGAAGCTTTCTTT.